Below are 10 T cell receptor beta chains sequenced from a single sample in a study of identical twins. Via MiXCR, TCRdb re-called the 5' RACE reads, giving one row per CDR3 protein. The sample shows about 220,000 distinct CDR3 sequences, approximately 8.3% of them seen only once. The same sample was also used in a study of yellow fever vaccine responses in identical twins.

Material for sequencing was memory (CD45RO+) T cells sorted from blood. The receptors here all came from a young woman in good health.

This clonotype has only a few counts. The J gene is TRBJ2-3, the V gene TRBV6-1, with D perhaps TRBD2 (6 bases). This CDR3 region has 14 residues. Trimming pared 6 bases from V and 4 bases from J, leaving 14 bases between. The V gene's germline CDR1 is MNHNS and CDR2 SASEGT. CDR3 residues: CASSLGTPPDTQYF. CDR3 nucleotides: TGTGCCAGCAGCCTTGGGACTCCCCCAGATACGCAGTATTTT.

This clonotype was seen more than once but under ten times. This chain joins TRBV3-1 and TRBJ2-3; perhaps TRBD1 as D (6 bases). CDR3 length: 14 amino acids. Germline lookup yields CDR1 LGHDT and CDR2 YNNKEL (reference sequence). Trimming stripped 1 base from V and 4 bases from J, with 9 bases between. This chain's CDR3 is CASSQVAGADTQYF. In nucleotides, the CDR3 is TGTGCCAGCAGCCAAGTGGCAGGGGCAGATACGCAGTATTTT.

The chain employs TRBV10-2 and TRBJ2-6, with TRBD1 matching 7 bases. The CDR3 extends over 17 amino acids. The junction had 10 bases not matched to a gene; V was cut back by 5 bases and J by 3 bases. In germline, CDR1 is WSHSY, CDR2 SAAADI. DNA of the CDR3: TGCGCCAGCAGTCCACGACAGGGTGGGGTTGGGGCCAACGTCCTGACTTTC. Its translation: CASSPRQGGVGANVLTF.

This clonotype was observed at least ten times. The chain joins TRBV28 to TRBJ2-2; D gene unclear. V lost 4 bases and J 5 bases, leaving 14 bases between the germline ends. This CDR3 is built from 15 residues. The germline V gene has CDR1 MDHEN and CDR2 SYDVKM. The CDR3 here is CASSSPGPETGELFF. The CDR3 coding sequence is TGTGCCAGCAGTTCTCCAGGTCCGGAGACCGGGGAGCTGTTTTTT.

This clonotype was counted ten times or more. The genes are TRBV29-1 and TRBJ2-3; TRBD2 agrees at 10 bases. This CDR3 is 15 amino acids long. Trimming at V came to 4 bases and at J to 6 bases, leaving 10 bases not matched to a gene. CDR1 is SQVTM and CDR2 is ANQGSEA in the germline V gene. CDR3 loop: CSVVGLAGDGDTQYF. CDR3 coding DNA: TGCAGCGTTGTGGGGCTAGCGGGAGATGGGGATACGCAGTATTTT.

The chain carries TRBV20-1 and TRBJ1-1; TRBD1 matches 7 bases. This CDR3 is 13 amino acids long. Germline CDR1 and CDR2: DFQATT and SNEGSKA (reference sequence). V shed 3 bases, J shed 6 bases, and the junction held 7 bases outside the gene matches. The CDR3 DNA reads as TGCAGTGCTAGGGGGACAGTAGTCCCTGAAGCTTTCTTT. The encoded protein is CSARGTVVPEAFF.

This chain joins TRBV20-1 and TRBJ2-7; tentatively, D is TRBD2 (6 bases). The CDR3 covers 14 residues. Looked up from germline, CDR1 is DFQATT and CDR2 is SNEGSKA (reference sequence). The V end was cut by 4 bases, the J end by 3 bases, with 16 bases between. In DNA, the CDR3 is TGCAGTGCTAAATTCGGGGGTAAGGGCTACGAGCAGTACTTC. This codes for CSAKFGGKGYEQYF.

This clonotype was recorded a few times. The V and J genes are TRBV11-2 and TRBJ2-3, with TRBD2 matching over 7 bases. CDR3 length equals 18 residues. Germline V gene sequence: CDR1 SGHAT, CDR2 FQNNGV. V was pared by 1 base and J by 1 base, with 11 bases of the junction left unmatched. For the CDR3, the DNA is TGTGCCAGCAGCTTAGTGGGACTACCGAACTCTCGCACAGATACGCAGTATTTT. It codes for CASSLVGLPNSRTDTQYF.

This clonotype came up many times. The rearrangement uses TRBV7-3 and TRBJ2-3, with unresolved D. Germline V gene sequence: CDR1 SGHTA, CDR2 FQGTGA. Trimming left V 4 bases short and J 1 base short, with 9 bases between. The CDR3 consists of 14 residues. The CDR3: CASSSDGGTDTQYF. The CDR3 DNA reads as TGTGCCAGCAGCTCGGACGGAGGCACAGATACGCAGTATTTT.

This clonotype was detected many times. V gene TRBV4-3 combines with J gene TRBJ2-2; tentatively, D is TRBD2 (5 bases). V gave up 4 bases and J gave up 7 bases, with 16 bases separating them. From germline, CDR1 is LGHNA and CDR2 YSLEER. There are 15 residues in the CDR3. The CDR3 spells CASSPASPSGGELFF. The CDR3 DNA reads TGCGCCAGCAGCCCCGCTAGCCCCAGCGGCGGGGAGCTGTTTTTT.